These T cell receptor beta chains were read from a single sample in a study of T cells in Graves' hyperthyroidism and ophthalmopathy. MiXCR, applied by TCRdb to the multiplex PCR reads, yields one record per CDR3 protein. Among 500,000 to 650,000 distinct CDR3 sequences, about 15% were seen once, and the ten largest hold approximately 15%. Material for sequencing was blood. The source is a woman aged 18-35 years with Graves' ophthalmopathy. Each CDR3 is given with its conserved first and last residue. The D gene is left open where the match is weak. Size is stated for part of the rows, as once, few or many counts, or as a class when the clone is expanded.

TRBV20-1,TRBJ1-2,-,-,TGCAGTGCGCATATCGTTAAACAGGAACACTATGGCTACACCTTC,CSAHIVKQEHYGYTF
TRBV5-4,TRBJ2-2,TRBD2,-,TGTGCCAGCAGCACCTGGACTAGCCTCTCCGGCGGGGAGCTGTTTTTT,CASSTWTSLSGGELFF
TRBV3-1,TRBJ2-5,-,few,TGTGCCAGCAGCCCGGGAGAGGTTAGGGAGACCCAGTACTTC,CASSPGEVRETQYF
TRBV7-8,TRBJ1-3,-,many,TGTGCCAGCAGCTTAGGGGGAGAGGACACCATATATTTT,CASSLGGEDTIYF
TRBV7-8,TRBJ1-1,-,many,TGTGCCAGCAGCCCTTCCCGTGGGGTTGGCACTGAAGCTTTCTTT,CASSPSRGVGTEAFF
TRBV6-1,TRBJ1-1,-,many,TGTGCCAGCAGTGTCCAGGGGCGGACTGAAGCTTTCTTT,CASSVQGRTEAFF
TRBV20-1,TRBJ2-5,-,few,TGCAGTGCTAGGATGGACGTAAGACAAGAGACCCAGTACTTC,CSARMDVRQETQYF
TRBV7-9,TRBJ1-1,-,many,TGTGCCAGCAGCCAACACCTAGAGAACACTGAAGCTTTCTTT,CASSQHLENTEAFF
TRBV29-1,TRBJ2-1,TRBD2,few,TGCAGCGTCCGGACTAGCGGGAGATCAAATGAGCAGTTCTTC,CSVRTSGRSNEQFF
TRBV4-1,TRBJ1-2,TRBD1,-,TGCGCCAGCAGCCAATATGACAGGGACTATGGCTACACCTTC,CASSQYDRDYGYTF
TRBV29-1,TRBJ2-1,TRBD1,few,TGCAGCGTTGCTGGGGACAGAGAGTACAATGAGCAGTTCTTC,CSVAGDREYNEQFF
TRBV20-1,TRBJ2-3,-,many,TGCAGTGCGCTGTTCTTCGCGGAGCTAGATACGCAGTATTTT,CSALFFAELDTQYF
TRBV27,TRBJ1-6,-,few,TGTGCCAGCAGTTTGGGCGGCCGCTCCTATAATTCACCCCTCCACTTT,CASSLGGRSYNSPLHF
TRBV4-1,TRBJ2-7,-,-,TGCGCCAGCAGCCAAGTGGCAGCGGGTTACTACGAGCAGTACTTC,CASSQVAAGYYEQYF
TRBV18,TRBJ1-3,-,-,TGTGCCAGCTCACCCGGTGAGGGGGGAAGCTCTGGAAACACCATATATTTT,CASSPGEGGSSGNTIYF
TRBV14,TRBJ1-6,-,-,TGTGCCAGCAGCCAAGAAGCCACAGATTCACCCCTCCACTTT,CASSQEATDSPLHF
TRBV20-1,TRBJ2-1,TRBD2,-,TGCAGTGCCCTAGCGGACAATGAGCAGTTCTTC,CSALADNEQFF
TRBV2,TRBJ1-4,-,few,TGTGCCAGCAGTGGATCGAGGTCTACTAATGAAAAACTGTTTTTT,CASSGSRSTNEKLFF
TRBV9,TRBJ2-3,-,many,TGTGCCAGCAGCGTAGAAGGGGACACAGATACGCAGTATTTT,CASSVEGDTDTQYF
TRBV4-1,TRBJ1-1,TRBD1,many,TGCGCCAGCAGCCACAGAACAGGGGCGAACACTGAAGCTTTCTTT,CASSHRTGANTEAFF
TRBV15,TRBJ2-7,-,few,TGTGCCACCAGCAGAAGTCTACAGGGCGCCGAGCAGTACTTC,CATSRSLQGAEQYF
TRBV2,TRBJ2-3,TRBD2,many,TGTGCCAGCAGGTCGACTAGCGGGGGGGCAAGAGATACGCAGTATTTT,CASRSTSGGARDTQYF
TRBV30,TRBJ1-2,-,many,TGTGCCTGGAGTGTTGAGGATTCCTATGGCTACACCTTC,CAWSVEDSYGYTF
TRBV24-1,TRBJ2-1,TRBD2,many,TGTGCCACCAGTGTCCGACTAGCGGAACTCCGCTCCTACAATGAGCAGTTCTTC,CATSVRLAELRSYNEQFF
TRBV19,TRBJ1-2,-,many,TGTGCCAGTATTGGCGAGGCCACCACTAACTATGGCTACACCTTC,CASIGEATTNYGYTF
TRBV3-1,TRBJ2-7,-,-,TGTGCCAGCAGCCAGGAACAGGGTTACGAGCAGTACTTC,CASSQEQGYEQYF
TRBV30,TRBJ2-1,TRBD2,many,TGTGCCTGGAGTGTACGACTAGCGGGGAACTACAATGAGCAGTTCTTC,CAWSVRLAGNYNEQFF
TRBV27,TRBJ1-2,TRBD1,many,TGTGCCAGCAGTTTCCTAGAGACAGGGGTGGGGGGCTACACCTTC,CASSFLETGVGGYTF
TRBV7-3,TRBJ2-3,TRBD2,-,TGTGCCAGCAGCTTAATCCCTGAACGACTAGCGGGGCCAGATACGCAGTATTTT,CASSLIPERLAGPDTQYF
TRBV28,TRBJ2-5,-,many,TGTGCCAGCAGTTTAGTGGACAGCAAAGAGACCCAGTACTTC,CASSLVDSKETQYF
TRBV7-9,TRBJ1-2,-,many,TGTGCCAGCAGCTTAGCTGGCATCCCAATCTACGGCTACACCTTC,CASSLAGIPIYGYTF
TRBV6-1,TRBJ1-1,-,few,TGTGCCAGCAGTGAGTACAGGGCGGCGAACACTGAAGCTTTCTTT,CASSEYRAANTEAFF
TRBV28,TRBJ1-2,TRBD1,many,TGTGCCATCTTCGGGGACAGGGAACTGCCTAACTATGGCTACACCTTC,CAIFGDRELPNYGYTF
TRBV19,TRBJ1-5,-,-,TGTGCCAGACAGGGAGGCAATCAGCCCCAGCATTTT,CARQGGNQPQHF
TRBV6-1,TRBJ2-7,TRBD1,many,TGTGCCAGCAGTGAAGTCCTACCAGGGGGTGAGCAGTACTTC,CASSEVLPGGEQYF
TRBV28,TRBJ1-2,TRBD1,many,TGTGCCAGCAGTTTGACAGGGGACGGGATGGGCTACACCTTC,CASSLTGDGMGYTF
TRBV9,TRBJ2-3,-,-,TGTGCCAGCAGCGTTTTTTCGCACACAGATACGCAGTATTTT,CASSVFSHTDTQYF
TRBV5-5,TRBJ2-6,-,few,TGTGCCAGCAGCTTAGGACCGTTAGGGGCCAACGTCCTGACTTTC,CASSLGPLGANVLTF
TRBV28,TRBJ1-5,-,many,TGTGCCAGCATGAGAAACGATGTTCAGCCCCAGCATTTT,CASMRNDVQPQHF
TRBV27,TRBJ1-4,-,few,TGTGCCAGCAGTTTATATGGGAGTGCAACTAATGAAAAACTGTTTTTT,CASSLYGSATNEKLFF
TRBV30,TRBJ1-2,-,many,TGTGCCTGGAGGGCACTCTATGGCTACACCTTC,CAWRALYGYTF
TRBV6-1,TRBJ2-7,TRBD1,few,TGTGCCAGCAGTGAAAGGCGACAGGGGTATTTTCACGAGCAGTACTTC,CASSERRQGYFHEQYF
TRBV24-1,TRBJ1-5,-,few,TGTGCCACCAGTGGGCCAGGGATCCTTAGCAATCAGCCCCAGCATTTT,CATSGPGILSNQPQHF
TRBV4-1,TRBJ1-1,-,many,TGCGCCAGCAGCCAAACATTGCACGGGACGGAAGCTTTCTTT,CASSQTLHGTEAFF
TRBV20-1,TRBJ2-4,-,few,TGCAGTGGGCGGAGAATGAGGGGGGAGCCAAACATTCAGTACTTC,CSGRRMRGEPNIQYF
TRBV5-1,TRBJ2-5,-,many,TGCGCCAGCAGCTTGTTCGGGGGACAAGAGACCCAGTACTTC,CASSLFGGQETQYF
TRBV5-1,TRBJ1-6,-,many,TGCGCCAGCAGCTTGCTTTCCCTACGGTCACCCCTCCACTTT,CASSLLSLRSPLHF
TRBV5-6,TRBJ2-3,-,few,TGTGCCAGCAGCTTTAAGGGTTGGGTCGGGAGCGCAGATACGCAGTATTTT,CASSFKGWVGSADTQYF